This T cell receptor beta chain was identified in a study of T cells in Graves' hyperthyroidism and ophthalmopathy. Exclusions: uncontrolled infection, other autoimmune disease, pregnancy, lactation. The CDR3 covers 15 residues. V was pared by 5 bases and J by 2 bases, with 16 bases between. The V gene's germline CDR1 is MNHNS and CDR2 SASEGT. Whole-study results and caveats: In validation, the model predicted ophthalmopathy. These predictions came a median about 6.5 months before onset. Ophthalmopathy and stable hyperthyroidism were separated by a 13 V-J model. Most clonotypes that expanded in the thyroid above 0.001 also showed up in blood.

RNA transcripts provided the source from which TCR beta CDR3 regions were amplified. HTBI primers were employed in a first-round RT-PCR of the TCR CDR3. TCRdb re-derived calls from the multiplex PCR reads in MiXCR, one entry per CDR3 protein. The sample comprises hundreds of thousands of distinct CDR3 sequences, 35% to 55% of which are singletons, and 8.2% rests with the top ten. As to this clonotype: Its antigen remains unknown.

The chain employs TRBV6-1 and TRBJ2-7, with D possibly being TRBD1 or TRBD2 (6 bases each). The source material was peripheral blood or thyroid tissue (not recorded which). The source of this sequence is a woman aged 18-30 years with Graves' hyperthyroidism. CDR3: CASSPQGGGPYEQYF. The CDR3 DNA follows: TGTGCCAGCAGTCCACAGGGAGGAGGGCCCTACGAGCAGTACTTC.